The rows below give T cell receptor beta chains drawn from one sample of a study of T cell responses to AZD1222 COVID-19 vaccine. Sequenced by immunoSEQ multiplex PCR; TCRdb stores in-frame clones only, minus some. The sample lists approximately 68,000 clones; around 88% were seen once. Sample: peripheral blood, taken on day 0 of AZD1222 vaccination. These receptors were obtained from an adult in good health. The CDR3 runs from the conserved cysteine through the conserved F or W. A D gene is named only where the DNA matches it firmly. Not all rows give a size; the values are once, few, many and, for expanded clones, a class.

TGCGCCAGCAGCCAAGATGGAGAGGGCTCCTACGAGCAGTACTTC	CASSQDGEGSYEQYF	NA	TRBJ2-7	TRBV4-1	NA
TGCGCCAGCAGCTTGCGCGGACAGGGGGCACTCCGATCTAGCACAGATACGCAGTATTTT	CASSLRGQGALRSSTDTQYF	once	TRBJ2-3	TRBV5-1	TRBD1
TGTGCCAGCACCCGCCAAGGAATTTCGGATACGCAGTATTTT	CASTRQGISDTQYF	NA	TRBJ2-3	TRBV28	NA
TGTGCTAGCAGCCAGGGGAACTCTGGAAACACCATATATTTT	CASSQGNSGNTIYF	few	TRBJ1-3	TRBV7-7	NA
TGCGCCAGCAGCCAAGGACGGACTAGCGGGAAATACGAGCAGTACTTC	CASSQGRTSGKYEQYF	NA	TRBJ2-7	TRBV4-1	TRBD2
TGTGCCACCAGTGACGGACTATCTCCGGGGGAGACCCAGTACTTC	CATSDGLSPGETQYF	NA	TRBJ2-5	TRBV24-1	NA
TGTGCCAGCAGCGTATACAGCAATCAGCCCCAGCATTTT	CASSVYSNQPQHF	NA	TRBJ1-5	TRBV9	NA
TGTGCCAGCAGCTCACTAGCTCTGAGCACAGATACGCAGTATTTT	CASSSLALSTDTQYF	NA	TRBJ2-3	TRBV7-9	NA
TGTGCCAGCAGTGAAAAGGGAGTCAGGAATGAAAAACTGTTTTTT	CASSEKGVRNEKLFF	NA	TRBJ1-4	TRBV2	NA
TGCAGTCCTCAAGGGGACTATGGCTACACCTTC	CSPQGDYGYTF	NA	TRBJ1-2	TRBV20-1	NA
TGTGCCAGCAGCTTAGATGGAAACAGGGGGCGAGATACGCAGTATTTT	CASSLDGNRGRDTQYF	NA	TRBJ2-3	TRBV11-2	TRBD1
TGCGCCAGCAGCACTACGACAGGGGGCGGCGGAGAAGCTTTCTTT	CASSTTTGGGGEAFF	NA	TRBJ1-1	TRBV5-1	TRBD1
TGTGCCAGCAGTGGACTAGCCAAAAACATTCAGTACTTC	CASSGLAKNIQYF	NA	TRBJ2-4	TRBV12-3/TRBV12-4	NA
TGTGCCAGCAGCCCCGGGGCTTATAGCAATCAGCCCCAGCATTTT	CASSPGAYSNQPQHF	NA	TRBJ1-5	TRBV7-9	NA
TGTGCCAGCAGCCTATCTATTTACAATGAGCAGTTCTTC	CASSLSIYNEQFF	NA	TRBJ2-1	TRBV9	NA
TGTGCCAGCTCACAAGACCAAGAGACCCAGTACTTC	CASSQDQETQYF	NA	TRBJ2-5	TRBV18	NA